This T cell receptor beta chain was recorded in a study of regulatory T cells in long-lasting Graves disease. General study points: Newly diagnosed patients had higher TCR diversity than persistent Graves' patients did.

The table lists this clonotype with many counts. Antigen unknown. Time point: newly diagnosed GD, antithyroid drugs for less than 3 months. PBMC RNA served as the TCR library source. Staff drew 8 to 9 milliliters of peripheral blood into EDTA tubes. Assembly of TCR beta libraries relied on iRepertoire HTBI primers together with Arm-PCR of CDR3 regions. Under the authors' procedure: In the combined samples, some 59 TRBV and 14 TRBJ segments were identified. In TCRdb, the multiplex PCR reads were re-called with MiXCR into one record per CDR3 protein. The V and J calls and clone size come from TCRdb's table, not from the authors' own analysis. The table records 350,000 to 550,000 distinct CDR3 sequences, 15% of them present only once. This same sample was also taken into another study, of T cells in Graves' hyperthyroidism and ophthalmopathy.

The clonotype comes from a woman between 25 and 40 years old with Graves disease. The source material was peripheral blood mononuclear cells (PBMCs), sampled at new diagnosis, from a patient treated with antithyroid drugs.

In nucleotides, the CDR3 is TGTGCCAGCAGTTTGGCAGGGAGGGGAATAGAGACCCAGTACTTC. Protein: CASSLAGRGIETQYF. The chain combines TRBV12-3 or TRBV12-4 with TRBJ2-5; 7 bases line up with TRBD2. The length of the CDR3 is 15 residues. V was clipped by 3 bases and J by 4 bases; unmatched bases: 8.